The 27 T cell receptor beta chains given below trace back to one sample, sequenced in a study of CD8 T cells in ankylosing spondylitis. Study outcomes and limitations: One TCR beta motif, made up of roughly eight highly homologous variants, appeared characteristic of ankylosing spondylitis blood.

A single record per CDR3 protein comes from TCRdb applying MiXCR to the 5' RACE reads. The repertoire has tens of thousands of distinct CDR3 sequences, approximately 8.9% of them found once; the top ten carry more than 30%. No antigen has been assigned to these receptors. Sequences were obtained from blood, either unsorted or a sorted T cell fraction (not recorded which). These receptors all stem from a male donor with ankylosing spondylitis.

The chain combines TRBV7-8 with TRBJ1-1; D may be TRBD1 (5 bases). CDR1 is SGHVS, CDR2 FQNEAQ, per germline. Trimming stripped 3 bases from V and 8 bases from J, with 19 bases between. This CDR3 region has 15 residues. As DNA, the CDR3 is TGTGCCAGCAGCTTGGAGGGGTCCGACGAAGCGGAAGCTTTCTTT. This codes for CASSLEGSDEAEAFF. Combining the CDR3 with reference TRBV7-8 and TRBJ1-1 gives the whole variable domain GAGVSQSPRYKVAKRGQDVALRCDPISGHVSLFWYQQALGQGPEFLTYFQNEAQLDKSGLPSDRFFAERPEGSVSTLKIQRTQQEDSAVYLCASSLEGSDEAEAFFGQGTRLTVV.

The chain carries TRBV7-8 and TRBJ2-1, with D uncertain. This CDR3 comprises 16 residues. Germline loops: CDR1 SGHVS, CDR2 FQNEAQ. V shed 0 bases and J shed 8 bases, with 17 bases lying between them. The CDR3 DNA sequence: TGTGCCAGCAGCTTAGCGGCTAGGTCAACCTTCGATGAGCAGTTCTTC. Residues: CASSLAARSTFDEQFF.

J is TRBJ1-5 and V is TRBV12-3 or TRBV12-4; TRBD1 might be the D (5 bases). CDR3 length: 13 amino acids. V lost 4 bases to trimming and J lost 5 bases, with 9 bases between them. The DNA of the CDR3 is TGTGCCAGCAGTTGGGGGGTGGATCAGCCCCAGCATTTT. Residues: CASSWGVDQPQHF.

This clonotype was counted ten times or more. This rearrangement joins TRBV7-9 to TRBJ2-2; D unresolved. The CDR3 runs to 12 residues. Germline V lookup: CDR1 SEHNR, CDR2 FQNEAQ (reference sequence). Trimming removed 4 bases from V and 3 bases from J, with 3 bases in between. The CDR3 DNA is TGTGCCAGCAGCTCTTACACCGGGGAGCTGTTTTTT. It yields the protein CASSSYTGELFF.

This clonotype was counted between two and nine times. CDR3 sequence reads: CASSIGPTSGSFTDTQYF. Here the CDR3 DNA reads TGTGCCAGTAGTATAGGGCCAACTAGCGGGAGTTTCACAGATACGCAGTATTTT. V and J are TRBV19 and TRBJ2-3, with 11 bases identical to TRBD2. Unmatched junction bases numbered 8, after V lost 1 base and J lost 2 bases. Looked up from germline, CDR1 is LNHDA and CDR2 is SQIVND (reference sequence). The CDR3 has 18 amino acids.

This clonotype was counted once. The chain has TRBV19 and TRBJ2-7; 9 bases agree with TRBD2. J was trimmed by 7 bases and V by 4 bases; bases with no gene match: 11. This CDR3 has 15 amino acids. The germline V gene has CDR1 LNHDA and CDR2 SQIVND (reference sequence). CDR3 residues: CASSKEREAAFEQYF. The CDR3 nucleotides are TGTGCCAGTAGTAAAGAGCGGGAGGCGGCCTTTGAGCAGTACTTC.

This clonotype was recorded many times. The CDR3, as DNA: TGTGCCTGGAGTTCGGGACCCCAGGGAAATGAGCAGTTCTTC. Translation: CAWSSGPQGNEQFF. The chain is built from TRBV30 and TRBJ2-1; D could derive from TRBD1 or TRBD2 (5 bases each). This CDR3 is 14 amino acids long. Deletions cut 2 bases from V and 7 bases from J, with 15 bases between. Germline V CDR1 and CDR2: GTSNPN, SVGIG (reference sequence).

This clonotype was found many times. J is TRBJ2-1 and V is TRBV29-1, with D uncertain. Looked up from germline, CDR1 is SQVTM and CDR2 is ANQGSEA. V lost 0 bases and J lost 1, with 13 bases in between. The CDR3 has 16 residues. CDR3 residues: CSVEDDERLSYNEQFF. CDR3 coding DNA: TGCAGCGTTGAAGATGATGAACGCTTATCCTACAATGAGCAGTTCTTC.

This rearrangement joins TRBV27 to TRBJ1-6; D may be TRBD1 (5 bases). Trimming shortened V by 3 bases and J by 7 bases, and 19 bases separated the two germline ends. The CDR3 consists of 17 residues. CDR1 and CDR2 from the germline V gene are MNHEY and SMNVEV (reference sequence). CDR3 residues: CASSLGLGAGLNSPLHF. CDR3 coding DNA: TGTGCCAGCAGTTTGGGCCTTGGGGCAGGGCTGAATTCACCCCTCCACTTT.

This clonotype was counted a few times. The gene calls are TRBV7-9 and TRBJ2-1; 11 nucleotides match TRBD2. Losses at the gene ends were 5 bases for V and 9 bases for J; bases not matched to a gene: 9. The CDR3 loop spans 15 amino acids. Germline loops: CDR1 SEHNR, CDR2 FQNEAQ (reference sequence). CDR3 DNA: TGTGCCAGCAGCCAGACTAGCGGGACAGCTGGTGAGCAGTTCTTC. It codes for CASSQTSGTAGEQFF.

This clonotype was observed many times. J is TRBJ2-1 and V is TRBV7-8; 13 bases are shared with TRBD2. This CDR3 spans 15 amino acids. The germline gives CDR1 SGHVS, CDR2 FQNEAQ. J was trimmed by 8 bases and V by 5 bases; bases with no gene match: 6. CDR3 bases: TGTGCCAGCAGCCCAGGACTAGCGGGAGTGGATGAGCAGTTCTTC. Amino acid sequence: CASSPGLAGVDEQFF.

This clonotype was picked up many times. This chain uses TRBV20-1 with TRBJ1-1; D is unclear. CDR3 length: 12 residues. The germline gives CDR1 DFQATT, CDR2 SNEGSKA (reference sequence). The V end was cut by 5 bases, the J end by 0 bases, with 7 bases between. The CDR3 nucleotides read TGCAGTGCTCAAGTTATGAACACTGAAGCTTTCTTT. Protein product: CSAQVMNTEAFF.

This clonotype has at least ten counts. The rearrangement links TRBV10-2 to TRBJ2-1, with TRBD1 matching over 10 bases. V was pared by 3 bases and J by 7 bases, with 6 bases of the junction left unmatched. CDR1 and CDR2 (germline): WSHSY, SAAADI. The length of the CDR3 is 15 residues. CDR3 sequence reads: CASSEGTGVSNEQFF. For the CDR3, the DNA is TGCGCCAGCAGTGAAGGGACAGGGGTTTCAAATGAGCAGTTCTTC.

Many counts were recorded for this clonotype. The chain combines TRBV11-2 with TRBJ2-7, with D perhaps given as TRBD1 or TRBD2 (5 bases each). This CDR3 has 14 amino acids. Germline loops: CDR1 SGHAT, CDR2 FQNNGV. V was clipped by 5 bases and J by 0 bases, with 11 bases between them. CDR3 DNA sequence: TGTGCCAGCAGCCCAAGGGACGGCTCCTACGAGCAGTACTTC. This codes for CASSPRDGSYEQYF.

This clonotype was observed a few times. The V call is TRBV30, the J call TRBJ2-1; TRBD2 agrees at 8 bases. The CDR3 has 16 residues. Trimming cost V 1 base and J 4 bases; bases outside gene matches: 9. Germline V gives CDR1 GTSNPN, CDR2 SVGIG (reference sequence). The CDR3 coding sequence is TGTGCCTGGAGTGAGGCGGGAGGAACCATATACAATGAGCAGTTCTTC. It translates to CAWSEAGGTIYNEQFF.

The V gene is TRBV20-1, the J gene TRBJ2-7, with TRBD2 matching 7 bases. The CDR3 runs to 13 residues. Germline lookup yields CDR1 DFQATT and CDR2 SNEGSKA (reference sequence). The V segment lost 4 bases and the J segment 2 bases; nucleotides outside the gene matches: 5. DNA for the CDR3: TGCAGTGCTACCGGACTAGTAACCTACGAGCAGTACTTC. Protein product: CSATGLVTYEQYF.

This clonotype was picked up a small number of times. CDR3 sequence reads: CASPRGRGRQFNEQFF. In DNA, the CDR3 is TGTGCCAGTCCTCGGGGTCGCGGGAGGCAATTCAATGAGCAGTTCTTC. This chain uses TRBV19 with TRBJ2-1; TRBD2 aligns across 8 bases. This CDR3 is 16 amino acids long. Trimming at V came to 8 bases and at J to 6 bases, leaving 15 bases not matched to a gene. Germline-derived CDR1 and CDR2 are LNHDA and SQIVND (reference sequence).

This rearrangement joins TRBV30 to TRBJ1-5; D remains unclear. CDR1 and CDR2 from the germline V gene are GTSNPN and SVGIG (reference sequence). This CDR3 is 13 amino acids long. V lost 4 bases, J lost 1 base, and 8 bases lay in between. The CDR3 here is CAWTAGSNQPQHF. CDR3 DNA: TGTGCCTGGACGGCGGGAAGCAATCAGCCCCAGCATTTT.

This clonotype came up many times. The CDR3 spells CASSSRSGGKPGGELFF. The CDR3 bases are TGTGCCAGCAGTTCCCGGAGTGGGGGAAAACCCGGCGGGGAGCTGTTTTTT. The chain carries TRBV12-3 or TRBV12-4 and TRBJ2-2; tentatively, D is TRBD1 or TRBD2 (5 bases each). V lost 4 bases and J 7 bases, leaving 22 bases between the germline ends. The CDR3 sequence is 17 residues long.

This clonotype was seen a handful of times. This sequence joins TRBV20-1 and TRBJ2-5, with 12 bases identical to TRBD2. V was clipped by 3 bases and J by 5 bases; unmatched bases: 7. This CDR3 spans 15 amino acids. CDR1 and CDR2 from the germline V gene are DFQATT and SNEGSKA (reference sequence). CDR3: CSARASGRADETQYF. The CDR3 bases are TGCAGTGCTAGGGCTAGCGGGAGGGCCGATGAGACCCAGTACTTC.

This clonotype was detected many times. V is TRBV24-1 and J is TRBJ2-1; D call uncertain. V was shortened by 0 bases and J by 5 bases, with 7 bases between the two germline ends. The germline V gene has CDR1 KGHDR and CDR2 SFDVKD. The CDR3 totals 14 residues. Written as DNA, the CDR3 is TGTGCCACCAGTGATTTGGAGGAGAACAATGAGCAGTTCTTC. Its translation: CATSDLEENNEQFF.

This clonotype was counted between two and nine times. J is TRBJ2-2 and V is TRBV7-2; D uncertain. The CDR3 is 15 residues long. Germline V gene lookup returns CDR1 SGHTA and CDR2 FQGNSA. V shed 2 bases and J shed 0 bases, with 7 bases lying between them. The chain's CDR3 is CASSLNPTNTGELFF. The CDR3 region has the DNA TGTGCCAGCAGCTTAAATCCGACGAACACCGGGGAGCTGTTTTTT.

The chain links TRBV4-2 to TRBJ1-5; D is uncertain. The length of the CDR3 is 15 residues. Germline CDR1 reads LGHNA; CDR2 reads YNFKEQ. V was trimmed by 0 bases and J by 0 bases, leaving 6 bases between them. The CDR3 DNA reads as TGTGCCAGCAGCCAAGATCGCGGTAGCAATCAGCCCCAGCATTTT. Its protein is CASSQDRGSNQPQHF.

The chain uses TRBV11-2 and TRBJ2-5, with D unclear. V shed 5 bases and J shed 2 bases, with 9 bases lying between them. Germline CDR1 reads SGHAT; CDR2 reads FQNNGV. This CDR3 has 13 amino acids. In nucleotides, the CDR3 is TGTGCCAGCAGCCCGGACGGACAAGAGACCCAGTACTTC. Its protein product is CASSPDGQETQYF. The entire variable domain, with the rest obtained from reference TRBV11-2 and TRBJ2-5, is as follows: EAGVAQSPRYKIIEKRQSVAFWCNPISGHATLYWYQQILGQGPKLLIQFQNNGVVDDSQLPKDRFSAERLKGVDSTLKIQPAKLEDSAVYLCASSPDGQETQYFGPGTRLLVL.

This clonotype was counted between two and nine times. This chain joins TRBV5-1 and TRBJ2-1; D is possibly TRBD1 or TRBD2 (6 bases each). Trimming stripped 4 bases from V and 3 bases from J, with 23 bases between. The CDR3 consists of 18 residues. The germline CDR1 and CDR2 sequences are SGHRS and YFSETQ. This CDR3 reads CASSRGGMGLANYNEQFF. CDR3 DNA: TGCGCCAGCAGCCGAGGGGGGATGGGGCTAGCGAACTACAATGAGCAGTTCTTC.

The V gene is TRBV11-2, the J gene TRBJ2-7, with a tentative D call TRBD1 (6 bases). Trimming removed 4 bases at V and 5 bases at J, with 15 bases between. The CDR3 runs to 14 residues. Germline V lookup: CDR1 SGHAT, CDR2 FQNNGV. CDR3 DNA: TGTGCCAGCAGCTACCAGCAGGGGTTCGACGAGCAGTACTTC. Amino acids: CASSYQQGFDEQYF.

In its sample, this clonotype was seen a few times. The chain has TRBV9 and TRBJ2-1; tentatively, D is TRBD1 or TRBD2 (6 bases each). From germline, CDR1 is SGDLS and CDR2 YYNGEE. The CDR3 spans 15 residues. Trimming removed 0 bases at V and 7 bases at J, with 14 bases between. The CDR3: CASSVASGAGNEQFF. CDR3 in DNA: TGTGCCAGCAGCGTAGCTTCGGGGGCAGGAAATGAGCAGTTCTTC.